The 25 T cell receptor beta chains below all came from one sample that was sequenced in a study of metastatic and nonmetastatic thyroid tumors. Using MiXCR, TCRdb re-called clones from the PCR reads. The profile covers 20,000 or so clones, with approximately 22% appearing a single time and around 8.1% taken by the ten largest. No patient received treatment before thyroid surgery. The sample comprised adjacent normal tissue. These receptor sequences come from a female donor with papillary thyroid cancer or a benign thyroid nodule (not recorded which). Some clones in this sample may be carry-over from other donors' samples.

This clone is termed medium-sized (0.01 to 0.1%). The chain links TRBV6-1 to TRBJ1-2, with 8 bases lining up with TRBD1. The CDR3 loop spans 16 amino acids. From germline, CDR1 is MNHNS and CDR2 SASEGT. Losses at the gene ends were 5 bases for V and 6 bases for J; bases not matched to a gene: 14. CDR3 sequence (DNA): TGTGCCAGCAGTAGGACCCCCCAGGGGGCGCAAAATGGCTACACCTTC. This translates into CASSRTPQGAQNGYTF.

The V and J genes are TRBV9 and TRBJ2-5; 9 nucleotides match TRBD1. The CDR3 length is 15 residues. Germline V gene data show CDR1 as SGDLS and CDR2 as YYNGEE. V dropped 0 bases and J dropped 5; count of bases not matched to a gene: 5. CDR3 DNA sequence: TGTGCCAGCAGCGTAGAACAGGGGGCGGTGGAGACCCAGTACTTC. Protein sequence: CASSVEQGAVETQYF.

The chain combines TRBV6-1 with TRBJ1-2; tentative D call: TRBD1 (6 bases). Trimming pared 8 bases from V and 2 bases from J, leaving 12 bases between. CDR1 and CDR2 (germline): MNHNS, SASEGT. This CDR3 spans 13 amino acids. CDR3 sequence (DNA): TGTGCCAGCGACAGGACCCGAAACTATGGCTACACCTTC. Its protein is CASDRTRNYGYTF.

The sample holds many counts of this clone. The chain combines TRBV11-2 with TRBJ1-4; weak D call: TRBD1 (5 bases). The CDR3 is 12 amino acids. V was trimmed by 4 bases and J by 5 bases, leaving 5 bases between them. Germline loops: CDR1 SGHAT, CDR2 FQNNGV. CDR3 amino acids: CASSWDNEKLFF. In DNA form, the CDR3 reads TGTGCCAGCAGCTGGGACAATGAAAAACTGTTTTTT.

The chain uses TRBV30 and TRBJ2-2; 11 nucleotides match TRBD2. This CDR3 spans 14 amino acids. Looked up from germline, CDR1 is GTSNPN and CDR2 is SVGIG (reference sequence). V trimming: 3 bases; J trimming: 6 bases; junction bases outside the gene matches: 3. CDR3 nucleotides: TGTGCCTGGAGGACTAGCGGGATTCCCGGGGAGCTGTTTTTT. Translation gives CAWRTSGIPGELFF.

This clone was found once. The chain carries TRBV11-3 and TRBJ1-1, with D perhaps TRBD1 (6 bases). This CDR3 region has 12 residues. V was pared by 5 bases and J by 10 bases, with 14 bases between. Germline CDR1 reads SGHNT; CDR2 reads YENEEA. The CDR3 sequence is CASSQEQGRAFF. The DNA for the CDR3 is TGTGCCAGCAGCCAAGAACAGGGCCGAGCTTTCTTT.

With regard to this clone: Sequence at one end of the junction differs from germline and may be a read error. The chain's CDR3 is CSALPPAWSITRGTEAFF. CDR3 bases: TGCAGTGCCCTACCCCCGGCATGGTCCATTACTAGGGGCACTGAGGCTTTCTTT. The V gene is TRBV20-1, the J gene TRBJ1-1; maybe TRBD1 (5 bases). Looked up from germline, CDR1 is DFQATT and CDR2 is SNEGSKA (reference sequence). The CDR3 sequence is 18 residues long.

This clone was counted ten times or more. The rearrangement joins TRBV6-5 to TRBJ1-6; D remains ambiguous. Germline V gene lookup returns CDR1 MNHEY and CDR2 SVGAGI. CDR3 length: 16 amino acids. V was trimmed by 2 bases and J by 10 bases, leaving 18 bases between them. The chain's CDR3 is CASSYTDFSLGSPLHF. Here the CDR3 DNA reads TGTGCCAGCAGTTACACGGACTTCAGTCTGGGGTCACCCCTCCACTTT.

By share, this clone ranks as medium-sized. The chain couples TRBV20-1 to TRBJ1-6; no firm D call. The CDR3 is 16 residues long. Germline V lookup: CDR1 DFQATT, CDR2 SNEGSKA (reference sequence). V was clipped by 6 bases and J by 0 bases, with 15 bases between them. The DNA for the CDR3 is TGCAGTGCAACGCTTAAGGAGAACTCCTATAATTCACCCCTCCACTTT. Amino acids: CSATLKENSYNSPLHF.

In its sample, this clone is medium-sized. V and J are TRBV6-1 and TRBJ1-2; TRBD1 matches at 10 bases. Unmatched junction bases numbered 8, after V lost 6 bases and J lost 7 bases. CDR3 length: 14 residues. Germline lookup yields CDR1 MNHNS and CDR2 SASEGT. CDR3 in amino acids: CASSTGTGASGYTF. The CDR3 DNA follows: TGTGCCAGCAGCACCGGGACAGGGGCCTCTGGCTACACCTTC.

This clone is medium-sized (0.01 to 0.1%). The chain combines TRBV20-1 with TRBJ2-7; TRBD2 matches 7 bases. Germline loops: CDR1 DFQATT, CDR2 SNEGSKA (reference sequence). V was pared by 0 bases and J by 2 bases, with 4 bases of the junction left unmatched. The CDR3 spans 14 residues. The DNA of the CDR3 is TGCAGTGCTAGAGATCCGCGGGGGACCTACGAGCAGTACTTC. Protein sequence: CSARDPRGTYEQYF.

This clone came up a few times. The rearrangement uses TRBV6-2 or TRBV6-3 and TRBJ1-2; the D gene is possibly TRBD1 (5 bases). Germline V CDR1 and CDR2: MNHEY, SVGEGT. The CDR3 runs to 13 residues. Trimming stripped 6 bases from V and 1 base from J, with 9 bases between. The CDR3 protein is CASSPGFNYGYTF. The DNA of the CDR3 is TGTGCCAGCAGCCCAGGGTTTAACTATGGCTACACCTTC.

This clone was detected a few times. This rearrangement joins TRBV6-1 to TRBJ2-1; D perhaps matches TRBD2 (6 bases). V was cut by 6 bases and J by 8 bases, with 17 bases left in between. The CDR3 totals 14 residues. Germline lookup yields CDR1 MNHNS and CDR2 SASEGT. The CDR3 reads CASRRETSSYEQFF. In DNA, the CDR3 is TGTGCCAGCAGGAGAGAGACTAGTTCCTATGAGCAGTTCTTC.

As regards this clone: At the DNA level, this CDR3 is encoded by other sequences in the same sample as well. The chain has TRBV29-1 and TRBJ2-2; D uncertain. CDR1 SQVTM and CDR2 ANQGSEA come from the germline V gene. The CDR3 loop spans 13 amino acids. Trimming left V 4 bases short and J 0 bases short, with 6 bases between. CDR3 sequence: CSVGSSNTGELFF. The CDR3 DNA is TGCAGCGTTGGGAGTTCGAACACCGGGGAGCTGTTTTTT.

The chain couples TRBV7-8 to TRBJ2-1; 7 positions agree with TRBD1. This CDR3 region has 16 residues. CDR1 is SGHVS, CDR2 FQNEAQ, per germline. V was pared by 4 bases and J by 8 bases, with 14 bases of the junction left unmatched. The CDR3 DNA sequence: TGTGCCAGCAGCTCCTATGGGGGTTACAGGGGATATGAGCAGTTCTTC. Protein product: CASSSYGGYRGYEQFF.

This clone is judged medium-sized (0.01 to 0.1%). The chain uses TRBV5-1 and TRBJ2-1; 10 positions agree with TRBD2. Germline lookup yields CDR1 SGHRS and CDR2 YFSETQ. V dropped 0 bases and J dropped 9; count of bases not matched to a gene: 3. This CDR3 has 14 amino acids. CDR3 region: CASSLEGLALEQFF. CDR3 bases: TGCGCCAGCAGCTTGGAGGGACTAGCGCTTGAGCAGTTCTTC.

This clone is labeled as medium-sized. This rearrangement joins TRBV20-1 to TRBJ2-7, with D possibly TRBD1 on 6 matching bases. The V gene's germline CDR1 is DFQATT and CDR2 SNEGSKA (reference sequence). V was pared by 6 bases and J by 5 bases, with 8 bases between. The CDR3 is 10 amino acids. The CDR3 is CSANRDEQYF. In DNA form, the CDR3 reads TGCAGTGCAAACAGGGACGAGCAGTACTTC.

This clone has more than one count but fewer than ten. The rearrangement links TRBV30 to TRBJ1-4; no clear D. This CDR3 is 13 amino acids long. Trimming shortened V by 0 bases and J by 7 bases, and 9 bases separated the two germline ends. Germline V lookup: CDR1 GTSNPN, CDR2 SVGIG (reference sequence). The CDR3 region is CAWSVGVFEKLFF. DNA of the CDR3: TGTGCCTGGAGTGTTGGTGTTTTTGAAAAACTGTTTTTT.

The V call is TRBV18, the J call TRBJ1-3; the D gene is possibly TRBD1 (6 bases). V was trimmed by 2 bases and J by 2 bases, leaving 7 bases between them. The CDR3 length is 14 residues. Germline values: CDR1 KGHSH, CDR2 LQKENI. CDR3: CASSPGGTGNTIYF. CDR3 nucleotide sequence: TGTGCCAGCTCACCAGGGGGCACTGGAAACACCATATATTTT.

The chain combines TRBV9 with TRBJ2-2; 10 bases are shared with TRBD1. V trimming: 0 bases; J trimming: 4 bases; junction bases outside the gene matches: 3. Germline loops: CDR1 SGDLS, CDR2 YYNGEE. The CDR3 contains 16 residues. The CDR3 region has the DNA TGTGCCAGCAGCGTAGGAGGGACAGGGGCCACCGGGGAGCTGTTTTTT. Protein sequence: CASSVGGTGATGELFF.

This clone has just a few counts. V gene TRBV6-1 combines with J gene TRBJ1-2, with no clear D. The CDR3 totals 12 residues. Trimming pared 11 bases from V and 7 bases from J, leaving 17 bases between. Germline assignment: CDR1 MNHNS and CDR2 SASEGT. This chain's CDR3 is CASSLASGGYTF. CDR3 DNA: TGTGCCTCTTCCCTGGCGAGCGGTGGCTACACCTTC.

This rearrangement joins TRBV30 to TRBJ1-1, with D perhaps matching TRBD1 (5 bases). Germline loops: CDR1 GTSNPN, CDR2 SVGIG (reference sequence). With 2 bases removed from V and 8 bases from J, the gap between germline ends came to 12 bases. CDR3 length equals 12 residues. CDR3 region: CAWSPRDGEAFF. The CDR3 DNA reads TGTGCCTGGAGTCCCCGGGACGGAGAAGCTTTCTTT.

This chain uses TRBV2 with TRBJ1-2; D is unclear. Germline CDR1 SNHLY, CDR2 FYNNEI. The CDR3 has 14 amino acids. V was shortened by 3 bases and J by 6 bases, with 14 bases between the two germline ends. The CDR3 region has the DNA TGTGCCAGCAGTGAGGATCGGATAGGTCATGGCTACACCTTC. As protein: CASSEDRIGHGYTF.

This clone was seen ten or more times. The chain couples TRBV5-1 to TRBJ1-4, with D perhaps TRBD1 (5 bases). This CDR3 spans 14 amino acids. With 9 bases removed from V and 7 bases from J, the gap between germline ends came to 19 bases. The germline gives CDR1 SGHRS, CDR2 YFSETQ. CDR3 DNA: TGCGCCAACCCTGACTACAGGTTGGGTGAAAAACTGTTTTTT. Protein sequence: CANPDYRLGEKLFF.

The chain combines TRBV19 with TRBJ2-1; D uncertain. This CDR3 region has 12 residues. V lost 4 bases, J lost 10 bases, and 11 bases lay in between. Germline-derived CDR1 and CDR2 are LNHDA and SQIVND (reference sequence). The chain's CDR3 is CASSTNIMEQFF. The CDR3 region has the DNA TGTGCCAGTAGTACTAATATTATGGAGCAGTTCTTC. The whole variable domain, remainder taken from reference TRBV19 and TRBJ2-1, is DGGITQSPKYLFRKEGQNVTLSCEQNLNHDAMYWYRQDPGQGLRLIYYSQIVNDFQKGDIAEGYSVSREKKESFPLTVTSAQKNPTAFYLCASSTNIMEQFFGPGTRLTVL.